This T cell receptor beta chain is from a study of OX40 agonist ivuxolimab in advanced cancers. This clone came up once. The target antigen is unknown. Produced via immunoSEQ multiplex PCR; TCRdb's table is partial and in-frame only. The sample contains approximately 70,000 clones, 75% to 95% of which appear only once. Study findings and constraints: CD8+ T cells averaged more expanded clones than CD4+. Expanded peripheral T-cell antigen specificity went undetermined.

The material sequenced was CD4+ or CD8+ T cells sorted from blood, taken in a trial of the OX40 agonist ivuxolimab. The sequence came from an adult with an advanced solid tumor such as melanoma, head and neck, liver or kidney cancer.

In nucleotides, the CDR3 is TGTGCCTGGAGTGGAGGGAACCCGGGCATGAACACTGAAGCTTTCTTT. Amino acid sequence: CAWSGGNPGMNTEAFF. The rearrangement links TRBV30 to TRBJ1-1; D is unresolved. Germline V gene data show CDR1 as GTSNPN and CDR2 as SVGIG (reference sequence). The ends were cut back, 1 base at V and 0 bases at J, with 15 bases in the middle. The CDR3 is 16 residues long.